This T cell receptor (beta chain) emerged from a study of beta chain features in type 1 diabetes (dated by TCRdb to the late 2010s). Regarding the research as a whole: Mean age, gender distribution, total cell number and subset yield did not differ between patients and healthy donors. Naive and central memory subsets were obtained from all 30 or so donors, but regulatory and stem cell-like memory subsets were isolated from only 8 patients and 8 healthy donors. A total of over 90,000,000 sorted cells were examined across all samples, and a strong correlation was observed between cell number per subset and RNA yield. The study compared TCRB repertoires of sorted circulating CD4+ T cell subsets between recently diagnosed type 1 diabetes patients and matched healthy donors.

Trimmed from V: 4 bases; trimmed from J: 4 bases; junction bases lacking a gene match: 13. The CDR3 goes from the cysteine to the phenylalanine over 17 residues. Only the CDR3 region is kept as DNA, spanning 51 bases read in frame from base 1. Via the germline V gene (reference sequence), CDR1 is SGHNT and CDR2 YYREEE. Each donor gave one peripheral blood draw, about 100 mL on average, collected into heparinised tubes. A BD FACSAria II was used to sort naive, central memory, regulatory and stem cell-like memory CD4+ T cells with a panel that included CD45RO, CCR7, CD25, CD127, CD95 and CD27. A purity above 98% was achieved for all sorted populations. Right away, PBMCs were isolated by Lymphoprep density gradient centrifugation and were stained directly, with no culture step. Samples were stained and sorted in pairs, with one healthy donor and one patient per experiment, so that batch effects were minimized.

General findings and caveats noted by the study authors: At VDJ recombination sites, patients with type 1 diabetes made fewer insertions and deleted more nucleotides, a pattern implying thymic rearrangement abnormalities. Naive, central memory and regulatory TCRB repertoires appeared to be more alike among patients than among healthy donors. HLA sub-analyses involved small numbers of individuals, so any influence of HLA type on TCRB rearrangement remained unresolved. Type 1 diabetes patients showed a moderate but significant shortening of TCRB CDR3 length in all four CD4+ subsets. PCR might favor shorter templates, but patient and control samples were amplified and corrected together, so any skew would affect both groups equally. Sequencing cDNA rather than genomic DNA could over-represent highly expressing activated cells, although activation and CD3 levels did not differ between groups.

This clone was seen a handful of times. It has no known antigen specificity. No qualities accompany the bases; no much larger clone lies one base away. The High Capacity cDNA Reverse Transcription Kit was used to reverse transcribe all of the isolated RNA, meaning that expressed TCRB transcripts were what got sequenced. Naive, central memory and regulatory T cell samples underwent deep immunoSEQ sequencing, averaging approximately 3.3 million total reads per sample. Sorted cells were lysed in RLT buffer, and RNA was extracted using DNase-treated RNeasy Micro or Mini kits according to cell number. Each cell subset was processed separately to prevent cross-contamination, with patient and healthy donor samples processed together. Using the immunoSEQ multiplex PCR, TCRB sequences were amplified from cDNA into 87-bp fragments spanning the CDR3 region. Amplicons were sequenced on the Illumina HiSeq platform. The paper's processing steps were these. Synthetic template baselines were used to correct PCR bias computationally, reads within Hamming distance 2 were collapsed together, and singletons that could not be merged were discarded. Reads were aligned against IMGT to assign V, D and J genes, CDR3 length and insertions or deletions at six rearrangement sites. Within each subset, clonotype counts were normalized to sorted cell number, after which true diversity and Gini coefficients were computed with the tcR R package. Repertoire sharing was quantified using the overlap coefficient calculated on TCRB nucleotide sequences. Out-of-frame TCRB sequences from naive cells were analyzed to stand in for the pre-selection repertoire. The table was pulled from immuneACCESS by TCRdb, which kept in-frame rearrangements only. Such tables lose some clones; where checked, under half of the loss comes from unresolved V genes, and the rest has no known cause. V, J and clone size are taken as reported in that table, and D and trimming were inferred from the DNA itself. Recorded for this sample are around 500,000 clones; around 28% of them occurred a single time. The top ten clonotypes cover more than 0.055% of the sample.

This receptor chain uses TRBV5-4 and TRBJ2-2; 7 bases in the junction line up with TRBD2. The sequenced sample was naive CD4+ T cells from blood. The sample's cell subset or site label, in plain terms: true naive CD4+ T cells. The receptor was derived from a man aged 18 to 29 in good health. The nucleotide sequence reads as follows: TGTGCCAGCAGCGCCCTCCCGGGACTAATGGGCACCGGGGAGCTGTTTTTT. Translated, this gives CASSALPGLMGTGELFF. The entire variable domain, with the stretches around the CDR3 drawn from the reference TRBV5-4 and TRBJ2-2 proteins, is ETGVTQSPTHLIKTRGQQVTLRCSSQSGHNTVSWYQQALGQGPQFIFQYYREEENGRGNFPPRFSGLQFPNYSSELNVNALELDDSALYLCASSALPGLMGTGELFFGEGSRLTVL.